One TCR beta chain is described in this entry. Its antigen is currently unknown. Germline CDR1 reads SGHNT; CDR2 reads YYREEE (reference sequence). The V gene lost 4 bases and the J gene lost 3 bases, with 12 bases spanning the gap. This CDR3 spans 14 amino acids. Clones were sequenced by immunoSEQ multiplex PCR, and TCRdb holds only the in-frame ones, with some missing. The table records 95,000 to 100,000 clones, about four fifths of them present only once. This sample was taken from a study of OX40 agonist ivuxolimab in advanced cancers. As for the study in general: Three individuals attained partial responses, comprising one hepatocellular carcinoma case and two cutaneous melanoma cases.

Broader study findings: With doses of 0.1 to 3.0 mg/kg, CD4+ and CD8+ blood T cells had undergone clonal expansion by week 6. Among expanded peripheral T cells, antigen specificity went undetermined.

The source material was CD4+ or CD8+ T cells sorted from blood, sampled in a trial of the OX40 agonist ivuxolimab. V usage is TRBV5-4 and J usage is TRBJ2-3, with a weak D call TRBD2 (6 bases). This TCR came from an adult with an advanced solid tumor such as melanoma, head and neck, liver or kidney cancer. The CDR3 here is CASSPQRVTDTQYF. For the CDR3, the DNA is TGTGCCAGCAGCCCTCAGCGGGTGACAGATACGCAGTATTTT.